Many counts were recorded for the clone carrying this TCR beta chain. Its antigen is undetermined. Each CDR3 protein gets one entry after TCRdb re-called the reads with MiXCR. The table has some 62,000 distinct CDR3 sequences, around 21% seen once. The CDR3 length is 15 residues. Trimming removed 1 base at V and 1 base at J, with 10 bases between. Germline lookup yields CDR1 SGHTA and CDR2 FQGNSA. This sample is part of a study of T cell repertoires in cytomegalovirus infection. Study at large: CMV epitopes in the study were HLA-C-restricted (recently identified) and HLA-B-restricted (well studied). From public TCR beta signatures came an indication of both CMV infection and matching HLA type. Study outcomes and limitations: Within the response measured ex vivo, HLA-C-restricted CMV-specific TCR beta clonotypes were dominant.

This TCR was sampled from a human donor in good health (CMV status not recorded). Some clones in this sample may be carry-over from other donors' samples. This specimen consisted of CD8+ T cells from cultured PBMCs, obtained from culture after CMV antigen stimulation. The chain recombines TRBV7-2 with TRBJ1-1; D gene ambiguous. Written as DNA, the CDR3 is TGTGCCAGCAGCTTAGTAGTGAAGGGGAACACTGAAGCTTTCTTT. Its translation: CASSLVVKGNTEAFF.